The entry that follows covers one TCR beta chain sequence. Its target is not known. With a J-beta primer mix and a sample-barcoded 5' primer, a second PCR ran about 6 to 11 cycles. One entry per CDR3 protein results from TCRdb running MiXCR on the 5' RACE reads. Of hundreds of thousands of distinct CDR3 sequences in the sample, 40% to 50% were seen once. The data were obtained in a study of blood T cells in healthy people across ages. About the study: Template switching picked up about one barcoded beta molecule for each two T cells.

Whole-study results and caveats: A roughly linear fall in TCR beta diversity per million T cells was seen with increasing age.

The V and J ends lost 11 bases and 0 bases respectively, with 18 bases between them. The germline gives CDR1 SGHTA, CDR2 FQGNSA. The length of the CDR3 is 15 residues. This chain connects TRBV7-2 to TRBJ2-3; no clear D gene. The sequencing sample was made of blood. The sequence derives from an older man in good health. The CDR3 DNA reads as TGTGCCGGCAACTTAGCACTTTTTAGCACAGATACGCAGTATTTT. This gives the protein CAGNLALFSTDTQYF.